The TCR beta chain under discussion was sequenced for a study of T cell changes during pregnancy in multiple sclerosis. The protocol was immunoSEQ multiplex PCR, while the TCRdb copy is restricted to in-frame clones and leaves out a portion. There are 90,000 to 100,000 clones in the sample; 92% occur only once, and less than 2% lies in the top ten. V shed 2 bases and J shed 0 bases, with 13 bases lying between them. The CDR3 sequence is 16 residues long. Germline V lookup: CDR1 MNHEY, CDR2 SVGAGI. The TCR originated in a female donor with multiple sclerosis, enrolled in a pregnancy study. Sequences were derived from peripheral blood, sampled in the first trimester of pregnancy. The chain joins TRBV6-5 to TRBJ1-1; possibly TRBD1 for D (6 bases). The chain's CDR3 is CASSYQRGHLNTEAFF. CDR3 bases: TGTGCCAGCAGTTACCAAAGGGGACATTTGAACACTGAAGCTTTCTTT.